These 29 T cell receptor beta chains originate from one sample sequenced in a study of CD8+ T cells in alopecia areata. Treatment reported: oral pan-JAK inhibitor, 5-10 mg twice daily. Extraction of RNA preceded its reverse transcription into cDNA, which served as the sequencing template. Clones were sequenced by immunoSEQ multiplex PCR, and TCRdb holds only the in-frame ones, with some missing. The sample yields 110,000 to 150,000 clones, 45% to 60% seen once. The specimen was CD8+ T cells sorted from blood, collected at week 4, from a patient treated with tofacitinib. These receptor sequences come from a human donor with alopecia areata.

This clone was seen just once. This chain uses TRBV6-1 with TRBJ2-7; TRBD2 agrees at 8 bases. The germline V gene encodes CDR1 MNHNS and CDR2 SASEGT. The CDR3 runs 14 residues. Unmatched junction bases numbered 9, after V lost 8 bases and J lost 3 bases. CDR3 bases: TGTGCCAGCCCTGATCGGGAGGGGTACTACGAGCAGTACTTC. Residues: CASPDREGYYEQYF.

The chain employs TRBV9 and TRBJ2-7; either TRBD1 or TRBD2 may fit D (6 bases each). The CDR3 contains 16 residues. Trimming removed 1 base from V and 2 bases from J, with 16 bases in between. CDR1 SGDLS and CDR2 YYNGEE come from the germline V gene. The CDR3 is CASSVNGEDSTYEQYF. The DNA for the CDR3 is TGTGCCAGCAGCGTAAACGGGGAGGACAGTACCTACGAGCAGTACTTC.

The chain joins TRBV5-6 to TRBJ2-7, with D uncertain. Germline V gives CDR1 SGHDT, CDR2 YYEEEE. The CDR3 is made up of 15 amino acids. V gave up 0 bases and J gave up 2 bases, with 12 bases separating them. The chain's CDR3 is CASSLGAGRPYEQYF. CDR3 sequence (DNA): TGTGCCAGCAGCTTGGGGGCAGGCAGGCCCTACGAGCAGTACTTC.

This rearrangement joins TRBV4-3 to TRBJ2-3, with TRBD2 matching 7 bases. V lost 3 bases and J lost 2; bases outside the gene matches: 2. The CDR3 has 14 amino acids. CDR1 is LGHNA, CDR2 YSLEER, per germline. CDR3 sequence (DNA): TGCGCCAGCAGCCATAGCGGGTTCACAGATACGCAGTATTTT. Its protein is CASSHSGFTDTQYF.

This chain connects TRBV2 to TRBJ2-7, with a possible D match to TRBD1 (7 bases). V gave up 8 bases and J gave up 1 base, with 18 bases separating them. CDR1 is SNHLY and CDR2 is FYNNEI in the germline V gene. The CDR3 spans 15 residues. This CDR3 is CASDRAAGGSYEQYF. In DNA form, the CDR3 reads TGTGCCAGCGATCGTGCGGCAGGGGGGTCCTACGAGCAGTACTTC.

This clone was observed a few times. The CDR3 nucleotides are TGTGCCAGCAGCTTAGGGGGACAAAATCAGCCCCAGCATTTT. Its protein product is CASSLGGQNQPQHF. The gene calls are TRBV13 and TRBJ1-5, with D maybe TRBD1 (6 bases). CDR1 and CDR2 from the germline V gene are PRHDT and FYEKMQ (reference sequence). CDR3 size: 14 residues. The germline V and J ends were trimmed by 0 bases and 4 bases, with 7 bases remaining between them.

A word on this clone: A much larger clone is a single base away; this may be a read error. This chain uses TRBV11-2 with TRBJ2-7; D unresolved. The CDR3 covers 12 residues. Trimming shortened V by 1 base and J by 3 bases, and 4 bases separated the two germline ends. Germline CDR1 is SGHAT and CDR2 is FQNNGV. The CDR3 DNA sequence: TGTGCCAGCAGCTTAGCCGACTACGAGCAGTACTTC. Translation: CASSLADYEQYF.

The chain carries TRBV9 and TRBJ2-3; unclear D gene. The length of the CDR3 is 15 residues. Germline CDR1 reads SGDLS; CDR2 reads YYNGEE. Trimming took off 4 bases at V and 2 bases at J, with 14 bases between the two ends. The CDR3 coding sequence is TGTGCCAGCAGCCCGTGGCTCTTGCACACAGATACGCAGTATTTT. Translated, it gives CASSPWLLHTDTQYF.

This rearrangement joins TRBV5-4 to TRBJ1-2; 7 bases line up with TRBD1. The ends lost 4 bases at V and 4 bases at J; junction bases unmatched: 13. The CDR3 is 16 amino acids. In germline, CDR1 is SGHNT, CDR2 YYREEE (reference sequence). CDR3 sequence: CASSPPGGGGSYGYTF. The DNA of the CDR3 is TGTGCCAGCAGCCCCCCCGGAGGAGGGGGCAGCTATGGCTACACCTTC.

This clone was detected only a few times. The genes are TRBV7-9 and TRBJ2-3, with a weak D call TRBD1 (6 bases). CDR1 and CDR2 (germline): SEHNR, FQNEAQ (reference sequence). The CDR3 extends over 14 amino acids. Between the trimmed V and J ends, which lost 6 bases and 3 bases, there was a span of 13 bases. The CDR3 region has the DNA TGTGCCAGCAGAGCAGGGGAAGGGACAGATACGCAGTATTTT. The encoded protein is CASRAGEGTDTQYF.

The chain is built from TRBV9 and TRBJ2-3; a weak D match, TRBD1 (5 bases). CDR3 size: 14 residues. V was pared by 0 bases and J by 3 bases, with 8 bases between. Germline V gene data show CDR1 as SGDLS and CDR2 as YYNGEE. In DNA form, the CDR3 reads TGTGCCAGCAGCGTAGGGGGCAGGACAGATACGCAGTATTTT. As protein: CASSVGGRTDTQYF. The variable domain in full, with the rest retrieved from reference TRBV9 and TRBJ2-3, is DSGVTQTPKHLITATGQRVTLRCSPRSGDLSVYWYQQSLDQGLQFLIQYYNGEERAKGNILERFSAQQFPDLHSELNLSSLELGDSALYFCASSVGGRTDTQYFGPGTRLTVL.

The chain recombines TRBV15 with TRBJ1-2; tentatively, D is TRBD1 (6 bases). Germline loops: CDR1 LNHNV, CDR2 YYDKDF (reference sequence). The V end was cut by 1 base, the J end by 3 bases, with 12 bases between. CDR3 length equals 15 residues. CDR3: CATSRVAEGDYGYTF. CDR3 nucleotides: TGTGCCACCAGCAGAGTGGCCGAGGGGGACTATGGCTACACCTTC.

The chain recombines TRBV6-5 with TRBJ2-1, with no clear D. Trimming took off 5 bases at V and 2 bases at J, with 10 bases between the two ends. In germline, CDR1 is MNHEY, CDR2 SVGAGI. The CDR3 is 14 amino acids. CDR3 region: CASSTFRAYNEQFF. In nucleotides, the CDR3 is TGTGCCAGCAGTACTTTTAGGGCCTACAATGAGCAGTTCTTC.

V usage is TRBV6-5 and J usage is TRBJ2-7; possibly TRBD1 for D (7 bases). The germline V gene encodes CDR1 MNHEY and CDR2 SVGAGI. CDR3 length: 15 residues. Trimming removed 0 bases at V and 3 bases at J, with 12 bases between. The CDR3 DNA reads TGTGCCAGCAGTTACTCGGGGGGACAGTACTACGAGCAGTACTTC. As protein: CASSYSGGQYYEQYF.

The gene calls are TRBV6-5 and TRBJ2-1; the match to TRBD2 covers 10 bases. The V gene end was trimmed by 5 bases and the J gene end by 8 bases; junction bases not matched to a gene: 9. The germline CDR1 and CDR2 sequences are MNHEY and SVGAGI. This CDR3 spans 15 amino acids. CDR3 in amino acids: CASSVSGGAFDEQFF. Here the CDR3 DNA reads TGTGCCAGCAGTGTCAGCGGGGGGGCTTTCGATGAGCAGTTCTTC.

This clone was found once. The chain links TRBV6-5 to TRBJ1-2; unclear D gene. Trimming left V 6 bases short and J 14 bases short, with 16 bases between. Germline CDR1 MNHEY, CDR2 SVGAGI. CDR3 length: 11 residues. CDR3 in DNA: TGTGCCAGCAGCTTGGGATCTTCCGTAACCTTC. Translating gives CASSLGSSVTF.

This chain links TRBV27 with TRBJ2-7, with a possible D match to TRBD1 (6 bases). CDR1 and CDR2 (germline): MNHEY, SMNVEV (reference sequence). With 5 bases removed from V and 6 bases from J, the gap between germline ends came to 11 bases. The CDR3 extends over 12 amino acids. DNA for the CDR3: TGTGCCAGCAGTACGGACAGCCTCGAGCAGTACTTC. Its translation: CASSTDSLEQYF.

The sample holds a few counts of this clone. CDR3 nucleotide sequence: TGTGCCTGGAGTGGCCAGACGGGACTCGAAGCTTTCTTT. Encoded protein: CAWSGQTGLEAFF. The chain has TRBV30 and TRBJ1-1, with D perhaps matching TRBD1 (5 bases). V was pared by 1 base and J by 8 bases, with 14 bases between. The CDR3 has 13 residues. CDR1 and CDR2 from the germline V gene are GTSNPN and SVGIG (reference sequence). Looking up the rest from reference TRBV30 and TRBJ1-1 gives the full variable domain: SQTIHQWPATLVQPVGSPLSLECTVEGTSNPNLYWYRQAAGRGLQLLFYSVGIGQISSEVPQNLSASRPQDRQFILSSKKLLLSDSGFYLCAWSGQTGLEAFFGQGTRLTVV.

This clone was counted between two and nine times. The genes are TRBV19 and TRBJ1-1; D might be TRBD1 (5 bases). Germline V gene lookup returns CDR1 LNHDA and CDR2 SQIVND (reference sequence). V was trimmed by 0 bases and J by 8 bases, leaving 13 bases between them. This CDR3 has 14 amino acids. The CDR3 is CASSIDLIGAEAFF. The CDR3, as DNA: TGTGCCAGTAGTATAGATCTAATCGGGGCCGAAGCTTTCTTT.

V is TRBV4-2 and J is TRBJ1-1, with D perhaps matching TRBD1 (5 bases). This CDR3 spans 17 amino acids. Germline V gene lookup returns CDR1 LGHNA and CDR2 YNFKEQ. Trimming stripped 3 bases from V and 1 base from J, with 18 bases between. The CDR3 DNA reads TGTGCCAGCAGCCAGGGGGTCGAGGCCACGGAGAACACTGAAGCTTTCTTT. Translation: CASSQGVEATENTEAFF.

The table lists this clone with a few counts. V usage is TRBV7-9 and J usage is TRBJ2-7; 15 positions match TRBD2. CDR1 is SEHNR and CDR2 is FQNEAQ in the germline V gene (reference sequence). This CDR3 comprises 15 residues. Losses at the gene ends were 5 bases for V and 4 bases for J; bases not matched to a gene: 3. In nucleotides, the CDR3 is TGTGCCAGCAGCGTGGGACTAGCGGGGGGTTACGAGCAGTACTTC. Its translation: CASSVGLAGGYEQYF.

The chain carries TRBV2 and TRBJ2-1, with D perhaps being TRBD1 or TRBD2 (5 bases each). V lost 8 bases and J lost 7, with 18 bases in between. Germline V CDR1 and CDR2: SNHLY, FYNNEI. This CDR3 contains 14 residues. CDR3 region: CASGLGWQGNEQFF. In DNA form, the CDR3 reads TGTGCCAGCGGACTGGGGTGGCAGGGAAATGAGCAGTTCTTC.

The rearrangement links TRBV6-5 to TRBJ2-2; no reliable D call. The V gene's germline CDR1 is MNHEY and CDR2 SVGAGI. V was trimmed by 6 bases and J by 8 bases, leaving 7 bases between them. The CDR3 has 11 amino acids. The CDR3 loop is CASRDSGELFF. CDR3 nucleotide sequence: TGTGCCAGCAGGGATTCGGGGGAGCTGTTTTTT.

The rearrangement links TRBV9 to TRBJ2-3, with TRBD2 matching over 9 bases. V lost 0 bases to trimming and J lost 4 bases; unmatched junction nucleotides: 3. Germline V lookup: CDR1 SGDLS, CDR2 YYNGEE. This CDR3 is built from 15 residues. CDR3 in amino acids: CASSVGAGGADTQYF. For the CDR3, the DNA is TGTGCCAGCAGCGTAGGAGCGGGGGGAGCAGATACGCAGTATTTT.

The genes are TRBV6-5 and TRBJ1-2; D is undetermined. The germline V and J ends were trimmed by 2 bases and 7 bases, with 14 bases remaining between them. CDR1 is MNHEY, CDR2 SVGAGI, per germline. The length of the CDR3 is 14 residues. Here the CDR3 reads CASSYAEGYRGYTF. In DNA, the CDR3 is TGTGCCAGCAGTTACGCCGAAGGTTATCGTGGCTACACCTTC.

This clone was recorded a few times. The chain is built from TRBV30 and TRBJ1-2, with 7 bases matching TRBD1. V lost 5 bases and J lost 7; bases outside the gene matches: 7. The CDR3 spans 12 residues. Per germline, CDR1 GTSNPN and CDR2 SVGIG (reference sequence). The DNA of the CDR3 is TGTGCCTGGGTACAGGGGTTGGTTGGCTACACCTTC. This gives the protein CAWVQGLVGYTF.

The rearrangement uses TRBV7-9 and TRBJ1-2; TRBD1 might be the D (6 bases). V lost 5 bases and J lost 3, with 13 bases in between. The CDR3 runs to 14 residues. The germline V gene encodes CDR1 SEHNR and CDR2 FQNEAQ (reference sequence). In DNA, the CDR3 is TGTGCCAGCAGCACCGACAGGTTCCACTATGGCTACACCTTC. This encodes CASSTDRFHYGYTF.

This chain links TRBV29-1 with TRBJ2-2, with D hard to call. Trimming took 4 bases from V and 3 from J, leaving 6 bases between them. CDR3 length: 12 residues. Looked up from germline, CDR1 is SQVTM and CDR2 is ANQGSEA. CDR3 nucleotides: TGCAGCGTTGGCAAGGACACCGGGGAGCTGTTTTTT. This translates into CSVGKDTGELFF.

This clone was detected a few times. V is TRBV11-2 and J is TRBJ2-7; possibly TRBD2 for D (6 bases). The V end lost 5 bases, the J end lost 3 bases, and 17 bases lay between the germline ends. The CDR3 consists of 15 residues. CDR1 is SGHAT, CDR2 FQNNGV, per germline. The CDR3: CASSPSAGRNYEQYF. The CDR3 nucleotides read TGTGCCAGCAGCCCCTCGGCAGGGAGGAACTACGAGCAGTACTTC.